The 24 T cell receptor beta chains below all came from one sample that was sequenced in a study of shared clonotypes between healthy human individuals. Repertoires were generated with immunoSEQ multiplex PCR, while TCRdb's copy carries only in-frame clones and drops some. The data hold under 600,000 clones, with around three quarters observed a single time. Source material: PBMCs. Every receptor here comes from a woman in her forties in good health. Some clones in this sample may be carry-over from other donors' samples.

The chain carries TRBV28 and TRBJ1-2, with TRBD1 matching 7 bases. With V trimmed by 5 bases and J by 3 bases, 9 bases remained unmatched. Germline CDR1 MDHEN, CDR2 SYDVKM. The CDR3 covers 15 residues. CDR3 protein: CASSHDRAPYYGYTF. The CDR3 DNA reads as TGTGCCAGCAGTCACGACAGGGCCCCCTACTATGGCTACACCTTC.

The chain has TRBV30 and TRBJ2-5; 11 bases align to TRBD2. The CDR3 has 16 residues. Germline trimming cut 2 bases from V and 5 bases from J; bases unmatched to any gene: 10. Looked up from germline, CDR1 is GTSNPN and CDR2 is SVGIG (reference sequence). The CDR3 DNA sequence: TGTGCCTGGAGTAGAGTAGCGGGAGGGCCGGGCGAGACCCAGTACTTC. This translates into CAWSRVAGGPGETQYF.

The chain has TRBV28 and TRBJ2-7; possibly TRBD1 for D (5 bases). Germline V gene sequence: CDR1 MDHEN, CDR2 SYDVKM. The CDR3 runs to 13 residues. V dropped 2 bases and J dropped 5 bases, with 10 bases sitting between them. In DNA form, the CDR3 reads TGTGCCAGCAGTTTAGCCAGGGTCCACGAGCAGTACTTC. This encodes CASSLARVHEQYF. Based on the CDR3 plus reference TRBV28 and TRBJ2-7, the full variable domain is DVKVTQSSRYLVKRTGEKVFLECVQDMDHENMFWYRQDPGLGLRLIYFSYDVKMKEKGDIPEGYSVSREKKERFSLILESASTNQTSMYLCASSLARVHEQYFGPGTRLTVT.

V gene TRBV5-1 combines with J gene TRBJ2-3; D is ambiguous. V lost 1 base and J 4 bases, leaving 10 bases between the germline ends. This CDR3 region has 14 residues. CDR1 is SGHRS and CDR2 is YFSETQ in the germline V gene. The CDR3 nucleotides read TGCGCCAGCAGCTTGATAGCCCTCTCAGATACGCAGTATTTT. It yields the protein CASSLIALSDTQYF. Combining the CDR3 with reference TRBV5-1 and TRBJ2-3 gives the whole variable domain KAGVTQTPRYLIKTRGQQVTLSCSPISGHRSVSWYQQTPGQGLQFLFEYFSETQRNKGNFPGRFSGRQFSNSRSEMNVSTLELGDSALYLCASSLIALSDTQYFGPGTRLTVL.

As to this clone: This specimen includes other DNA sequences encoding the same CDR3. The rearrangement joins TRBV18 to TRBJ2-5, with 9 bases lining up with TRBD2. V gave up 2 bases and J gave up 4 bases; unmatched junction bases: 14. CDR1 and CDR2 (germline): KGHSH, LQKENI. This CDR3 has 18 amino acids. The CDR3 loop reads CASSPGLAGGPSGETQYF. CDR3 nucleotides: TGTGCCAGCTCACCAGGACTGGCGGGAGGGCCCTCGGGAGAGACCCAGTACTTC.

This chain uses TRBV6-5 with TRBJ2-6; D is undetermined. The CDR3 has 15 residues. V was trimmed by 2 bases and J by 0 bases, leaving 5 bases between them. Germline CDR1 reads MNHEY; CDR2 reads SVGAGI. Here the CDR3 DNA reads TGTGCCAGCAGTTACCGCCACTCTGGGGCCAACGTCCTGACTTTC. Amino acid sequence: CASSYRHSGANVLTF.

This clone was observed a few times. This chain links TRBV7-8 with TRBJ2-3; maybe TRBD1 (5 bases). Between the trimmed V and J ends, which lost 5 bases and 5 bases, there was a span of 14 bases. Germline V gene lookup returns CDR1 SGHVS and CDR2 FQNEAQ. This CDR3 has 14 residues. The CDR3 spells CASSPRPGLDTQYF. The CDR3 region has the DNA TGTGCCAGCAGCCCTAGGCCAGGGTTAGATACGCAGTATTTT.

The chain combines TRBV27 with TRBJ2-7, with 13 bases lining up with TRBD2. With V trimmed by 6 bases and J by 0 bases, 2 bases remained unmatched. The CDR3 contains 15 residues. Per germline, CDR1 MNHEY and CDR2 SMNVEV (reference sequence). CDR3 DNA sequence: TGTGCCAGCAGGAGGACTAGCGGGAGCTCCTACGAGCAGTACTTC. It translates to CASRRTSGSSYEQYF.

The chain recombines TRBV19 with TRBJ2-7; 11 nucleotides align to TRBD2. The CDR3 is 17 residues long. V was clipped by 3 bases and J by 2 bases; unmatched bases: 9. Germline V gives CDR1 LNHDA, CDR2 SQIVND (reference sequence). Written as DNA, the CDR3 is TGTGCCAGTAGTATTGCCGGGACTAGCGGATATCCCTACGAGCAGTACTTC. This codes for CASSIAGTSGYPYEQYF.

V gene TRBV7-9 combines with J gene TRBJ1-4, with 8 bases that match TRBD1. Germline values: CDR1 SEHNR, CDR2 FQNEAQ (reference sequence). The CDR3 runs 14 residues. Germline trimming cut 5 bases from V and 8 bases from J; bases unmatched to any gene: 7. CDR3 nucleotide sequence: TGTGCCAGCAGCAAGGACAGGGTCGCCGAAAAACTGTTTTTT. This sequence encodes CASSKDRVAEKLFF. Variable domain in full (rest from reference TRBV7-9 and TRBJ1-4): DTGVSQNPRHKITKRGQNVTFRCDPISEHNRLYWYRQTLGQGPEFLTYFQNEAQLEKSRLLSDRFSAERPKGSFSTLEIQRTEQGDSAMYLCASSKDRVAEKLFFGSGTQLSVL.

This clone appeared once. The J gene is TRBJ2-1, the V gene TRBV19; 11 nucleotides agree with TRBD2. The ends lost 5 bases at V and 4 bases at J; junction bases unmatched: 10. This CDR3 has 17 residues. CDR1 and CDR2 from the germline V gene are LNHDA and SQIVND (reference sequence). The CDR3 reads CASSPARLAGFYNEQFF. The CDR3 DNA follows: TGTGCCAGTAGTCCCGCCCGACTAGCGGGATTTTACAATGAGCAGTTCTTC.

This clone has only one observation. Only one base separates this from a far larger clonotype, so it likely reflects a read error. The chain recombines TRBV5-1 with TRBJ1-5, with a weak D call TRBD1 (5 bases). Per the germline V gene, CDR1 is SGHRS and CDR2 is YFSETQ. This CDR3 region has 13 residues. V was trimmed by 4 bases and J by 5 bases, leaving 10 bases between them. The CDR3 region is CASSRDGDQPQHF. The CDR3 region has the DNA TGCGCCAGCAGCCGGGACGGGGATCAGCCCCAGCATTTT. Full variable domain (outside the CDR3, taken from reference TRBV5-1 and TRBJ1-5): KAGVTQTPRYLIKTRGQQVTLSCSPISGHRSVSWYQQTPGQGLQFLFEYFSETQRNKGNFPGRFSGRQFSNSRSEMNVSTLELGDSALYLCASSRDGDQPQHFGDGTRLSIL.

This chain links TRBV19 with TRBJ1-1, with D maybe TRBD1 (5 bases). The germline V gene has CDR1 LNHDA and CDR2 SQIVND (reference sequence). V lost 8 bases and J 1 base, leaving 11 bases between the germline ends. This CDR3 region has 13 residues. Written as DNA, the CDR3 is TGTGCCAGTGGAACAGGTCAGAACACTGAAGCTTTCTTT. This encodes CASGTGQNTEAFF.

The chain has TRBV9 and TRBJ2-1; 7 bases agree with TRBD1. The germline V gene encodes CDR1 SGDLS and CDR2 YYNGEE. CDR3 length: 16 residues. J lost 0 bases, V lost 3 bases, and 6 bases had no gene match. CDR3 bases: TGTGCCAGCAGCGGGGTGGACAGGAGCTCCTACAATGAGCAGTTCTTC. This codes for CASSGVDRSSYNEQFF.

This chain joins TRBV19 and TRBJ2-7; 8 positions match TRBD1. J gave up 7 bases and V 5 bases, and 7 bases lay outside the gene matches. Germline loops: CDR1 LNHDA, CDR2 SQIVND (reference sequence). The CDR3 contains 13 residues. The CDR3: CASSVATGGEQYF. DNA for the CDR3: TGTGCCAGTAGTGTCGCTACAGGGGGTGAGCAGTACTTC. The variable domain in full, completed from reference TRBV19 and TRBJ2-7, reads DGGITQSPKYLFRKEGQNVTLSCEQNLNHDAMYWYRQDPGQGLRLIYYSQIVNDFQKGDIAEGYSVSREKKESFPLTVTSAQKNPTAFYLCASSVATGGEQYFGPGTRLTVT.

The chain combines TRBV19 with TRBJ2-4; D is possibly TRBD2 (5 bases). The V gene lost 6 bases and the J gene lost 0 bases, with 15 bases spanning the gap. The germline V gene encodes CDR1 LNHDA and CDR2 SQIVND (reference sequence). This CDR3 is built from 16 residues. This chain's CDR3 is CASSPRGEIAKNIQYF. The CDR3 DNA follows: TGTGCCAGTAGCCCCCGGGGAGAAATAGCCAAAAACATTCAGTACTTC.

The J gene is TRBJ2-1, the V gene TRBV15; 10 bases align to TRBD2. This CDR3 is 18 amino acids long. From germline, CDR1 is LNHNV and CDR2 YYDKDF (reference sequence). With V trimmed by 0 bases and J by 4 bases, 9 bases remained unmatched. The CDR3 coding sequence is TGTGCCACCAGCAGAGATAAGGAGGGACTAGCGCCTTACAATGAGCAGTTCTTC. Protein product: CATSRDKEGLAPYNEQFF.

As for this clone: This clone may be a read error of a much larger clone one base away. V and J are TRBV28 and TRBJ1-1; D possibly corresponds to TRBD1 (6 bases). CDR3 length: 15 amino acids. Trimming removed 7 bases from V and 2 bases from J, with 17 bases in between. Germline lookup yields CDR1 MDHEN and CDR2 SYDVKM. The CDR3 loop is CASITPGDINTEAFF. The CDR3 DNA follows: TGTGCCAGCATCACCCCGGGGGACATAAACACTGAAGCTTTCTTT.

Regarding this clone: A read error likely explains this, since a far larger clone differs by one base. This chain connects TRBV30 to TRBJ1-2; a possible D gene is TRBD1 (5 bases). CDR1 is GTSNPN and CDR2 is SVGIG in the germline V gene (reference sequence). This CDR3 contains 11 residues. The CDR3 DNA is TGTGCCTGGGGACCCTCCCGGGGCTGCACCTTC. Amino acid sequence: CAWGPSRGCTF.

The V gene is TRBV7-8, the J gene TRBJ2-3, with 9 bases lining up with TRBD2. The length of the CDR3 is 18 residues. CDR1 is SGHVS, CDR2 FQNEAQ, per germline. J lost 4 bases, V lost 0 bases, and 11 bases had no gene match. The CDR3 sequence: CASSLALGIAGVPDTQYF. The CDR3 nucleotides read TGTGCCAGCAGCTTAGCGCTTGGAATAGCGGGAGTTCCAGATACGCAGTATTTT.

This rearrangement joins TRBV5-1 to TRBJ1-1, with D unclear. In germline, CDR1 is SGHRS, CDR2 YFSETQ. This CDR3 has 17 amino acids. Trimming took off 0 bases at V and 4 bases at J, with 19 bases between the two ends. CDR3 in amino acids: CASSLVAGTHRCTEAFF. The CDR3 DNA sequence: TGCGCCAGCAGCTTGGTGGCGGGAACACACCGGTGCACTGAAGCTTTCTTT.

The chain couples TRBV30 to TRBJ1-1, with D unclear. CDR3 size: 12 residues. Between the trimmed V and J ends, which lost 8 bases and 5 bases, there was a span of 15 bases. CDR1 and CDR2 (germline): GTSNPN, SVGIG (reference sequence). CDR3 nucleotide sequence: TGTGCCAACAAGATGAGGGCGACTGAAGCTTTCTTT. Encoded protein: CANKMRATEAFF.

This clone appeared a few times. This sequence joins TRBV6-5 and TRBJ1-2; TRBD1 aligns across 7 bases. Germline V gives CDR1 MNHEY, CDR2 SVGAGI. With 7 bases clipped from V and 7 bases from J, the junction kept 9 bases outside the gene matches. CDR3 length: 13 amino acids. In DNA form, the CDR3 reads TGTGCCAGCAAAGGCGGACAGGAGGGTGGCTACACCTTC. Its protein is CASKGGQEGGYTF.

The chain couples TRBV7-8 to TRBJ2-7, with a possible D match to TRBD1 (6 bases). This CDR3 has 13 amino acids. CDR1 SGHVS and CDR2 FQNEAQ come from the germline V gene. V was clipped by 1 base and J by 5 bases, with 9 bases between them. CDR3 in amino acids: CASSLDRAHEQYF. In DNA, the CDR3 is TGTGCCAGCAGCTTAGACAGGGCCCACGAGCAGTACTTC.